This T cell receptor beta chain was sequenced in a study of blood T cell repertoires in COVID-19. On the study more broadly: The analysed material was cDNA or gDNA that came from T cells, B-cell-depleted T cells, or PBMCs.

This CDR3 contains 14 residues. Trimming shortened V by 2 bases and J by 5 bases, and 11 bases separated the two germline ends. Germline V lookup: CDR1 SNHLY, CDR2 FYNNEI. Some clones are missing from TCRdb's copy, which holds only in-frame ones; the method was immunoSEQ multiplex PCR. The sample shows about 150,000 clones, approximately 80% of them seen only once. The chain has TRBV2 and TRBJ2-3; unclear D gene. The clonotype was recovered from a woman aged 50 to 60 with acute or convalescent COVID-19. Sequencing used peripheral blood. The CDR3 DNA reads TGTGCCAGCAGTGAATTTTTGCGTGGAGATACGCAGTATTTT. Its protein is CASSEFLRGDTQYF.